This TCR beta chain was captured in a study of T cells after yellow fever vaccination. In the study overall: With SMART-Seq v4 Ultra Low Input, the fractions containing low cell numbers were prepared. Whole-study findings and limits: Post-booster samples contained most primary-vaccination clones (roughly 96% CD4, less than 90% CD8).

CDR3 length: 14 amino acids. The germline gives CDR1 SGHKS, CDR2 YYEKEE (reference sequence). The V end lost 0 bases, the J end lost 7 bases, and 11 bases lay between the germline ends. Using its own MiXCR run on the 5' RACE reads, TCRdb lists one record per CDR3 protein. This table has 250,000 to 300,000 distinct CDR3 sequences, about 5.2% appearing once. Remarks on this clonotype: Its antigen is not identified.

This TCR was sampled from a man between 18 and 29 years old who received the YFV17D yellow fever vaccine. This chain joins TRBV5-5 and TRBJ1-5; no firm D call. This sample comprised CD4+ T cells sorted from PBMCs, obtained on the day of the yellow fever booster vaccination. The CDR3 sequence: CASSLDGLKQPQHF. Here the CDR3 DNA reads TGTGCCAGCAGCTTGGATGGGTTAAAACAGCCCCAGCATTTT.